Following are 3 T cell receptor beta chains from one sample sequenced in a study of T cells in Graves' hyperthyroidism and ophthalmopathy. Regions amplified from RNA transcripts were the TCR beta CDR3 regions. The HTBI primer set drove a first-round RT-PCR of the TCR CDR3. TCRdb re-analysed the multiplex PCR reads in MiXCR, keeping a single row per CDR3 protein. The profile covers fewer than 650,000 distinct CDR3 sequences, with around 14% appearing a single time and 7% to 9% taken by the ten largest. The specimen was blood. Source of these receptors: a woman aged 18-35 years with Graves' ophthalmopathy.

Ten or more counts support this clonotype. V gene TRBV5-1 combines with J gene TRBJ1-1; D gene uncertain. V was clipped by 2 bases and J by 1 base, with 9 bases between them. Germline CDR1 and CDR2: SGHRS and YFSETQ. CDR3 size: 14 residues. The CDR3 nucleotides read TGCGCCAGCAGCTTACAAGACTCGAACACTGAAGCTTTCTTT. Translating it yields CASSLQDSNTEAFF.

At least ten counts were recorded for this clonotype. This rearrangement joins TRBV6-1 to TRBJ2-5, with D uncertain. Germline values: CDR1 MNHNS, CDR2 SASEGT. Trimming removed 5 bases from V and 2 bases from J, with 12 bases in between. The CDR3 extends over 14 amino acids. The CDR3 nucleotides read TGTGCCAGCAGTCCCGTAAAAGAGCAAGAGACCCAGTACTTC. This sequence encodes CASSPVKEQETQYF.

Ten or more counts support this clonotype. V and J are TRBV6-1 and TRBJ2-7; the D gene is possibly TRBD2 (6 bases). The germline V gene encodes CDR1 MNHNS and CDR2 SASEGT. V was pared by 4 bases and J by 6 bases, with 22 bases between. The CDR3 is made up of 16 amino acids. CDR3 in amino acids: CASSGPTRGVVSEQYF. CDR3 DNA sequence: TGTGCCAGCAGTGGCCCCACGCGCGGGGTGGTTAGCGAGCAGTACTTC.